These 15 T cell receptor beta chains originate from one sample sequenced in a study of T cell repertoires in cytomegalovirus infection. One entry per CDR3 protein results from TCRdb running MiXCR on the reads. The sample records some 300,000 distinct CDR3 sequences, roughly a tenth being singletons. Sequenced sample: PBMCs. These receptors came from a human donor in good health (CMV status not recorded). Some clones in this sample may be carry-over from other donors' samples.

This clonotype was picked up many times. J is TRBJ2-2 and V is TRBV14; D is possibly TRBD2 (5 bases). The CDR3 runs 15 residues. The V gene's germline CDR1 is SGHDN and CDR2 FVKESK. V dropped 0 bases and J dropped 7 bases, with 12 bases sitting between them. The CDR3 nucleotides read TGTGCCAGCAGCCAAGATCTCGAGGGTAGCGGGGAGCTGTTTTTT. It specifies CASSQDLEGSGELFF.

The chain couples TRBV29-1 to TRBJ2-2; D possibly corresponds to TRBD2 (5 bases). Germline assignment: CDR1 SQVTM and CDR2 ANQGSEA. The V end was cut by 4 bases, the J end by 4 bases, with 10 bases between. This CDR3 contains 13 residues. The CDR3 sequence: CSVGGMGTGELFF. CDR3 coding DNA: TGCAGCGTTGGAGGGATGGGCACCGGGGAGCTGTTTTTT.

This clonotype was found many times. The chain couples TRBV7-3 to TRBJ2-1; D call uncertain. CDR1 is SGHTA, CDR2 FQGTGA, per germline. The CDR3 extends over 13 amino acids. Trimming left V 5 bases short and J 5 bases short, with 10 bases between. The CDR3 spells CASSQTSNNEQFF. The CDR3 region has the DNA TGTGCCAGCAGCCAGACCAGTAACAATGAGCAGTTCTTC.

The V gene is TRBV5-6, the J gene TRBJ1-1; D unresolved. The germline V gene has CDR1 SGHDT and CDR2 YYEEEE. V was shortened by 4 bases and J by 1 base, with 14 bases between the two germline ends. This CDR3 has 15 residues. This chain's CDR3 is CASSEVGGENTEAFF. The CDR3 nucleotides read TGTGCCAGCAGCGAGGTGGGCGGAGAGAACACTGAAGCTTTCTTT.

This clonotype was observed many times. This chain links TRBV29-1 with TRBJ2-4; unclear D gene. The V end lost 8 bases, the J end lost 5 bases, and 10 bases lay between the germline ends. CDR3 length: 11 residues. CDR1 is SQVTM and CDR2 is ANQGSEA in the germline V gene. CDR3 loop: CSLQVQNIQYF. In DNA, the CDR3 is TGCAGCCTCCAAGTGCAAAACATTCAGTACTTC.

This clonotype has at least ten counts. The chain carries TRBV7-2 and TRBJ1-1, with D unclear. Germline V CDR1 and CDR2: SGHTA, FQGNSA. Trimming cost V 4 bases and J 8 bases, with 11 bases left between them. This CDR3 comprises 12 residues. In nucleotides, the CDR3 is TGTGCCAGCAGCTCCCTGGGGAGGGAAGCTTTCTTT. It specifies CASSSLGREAFF.

This clonotype was picked up many times. The chain uses TRBV7-2 and TRBJ1-5; maybe TRBD1 (6 bases). Germline V gene sequence: CDR1 SGHTA, CDR2 FQGNSA. The CDR3 is 16 amino acids. Trimming stripped 5 bases from V and 0 bases from J, with 14 bases between. CDR3 residues: CASSPQGIYSNQPQHF. CDR3 DNA: TGTGCCAGCAGCCCGCAGGGGATTTATAGCAATCAGCCCCAGCATTTT.

This clonotype was recorded many times. The chain is built from TRBV20-1 and TRBJ2-1; maybe TRBD1 (6 bases). V dropped 6 bases and J dropped 8 bases, with 23 bases sitting between them. Germline V lookup: CDR1 DFQATT, CDR2 SNEGSKA (reference sequence). CDR3 size: 15 residues. The CDR3 spells CSATPGRGVSDEQFF. The CDR3 nucleotides are TGCAGTGCCACCCCCGGCAGGGGAGTTTCTGATGAGCAGTTCTTC.

The chain combines TRBV24-1 with TRBJ2-3, with TRBD1 identical over 7 bases. The germline V gene encodes CDR1 KGHDR and CDR2 SFDVKD. The V gene end was trimmed by 4 bases and the J gene end by 3 bases; junction bases not matched to a gene: 9. CDR3 length: 16 residues. The CDR3 spells CATSEKQGIRTDTQYF. DNA of the CDR3: TGTGCCACCAGTGAGAAACAGGGGATAAGAACAGATACGCAGTATTTT.

This clonotype was recorded at least ten times. The gene calls are TRBV7-2 and TRBJ2-3; 12 bases agree with TRBD2. The V gene end was trimmed by 2 bases and the J gene end by 2 bases; junction bases not matched to a gene: 5. The CDR3 is 17 amino acids. Germline loops: CDR1 SGHTA, CDR2 FQGNSA. CDR3 sequence (DNA): TGTGCCAGCAGCTTAAGACTAGCGGGGGCGATCACAGATACGCAGTATTTT. Residues: CASSLRLAGAITDTQYF.

This clonotype was counted a few times. The chain joins TRBV10-3 to TRBJ1-4, with D possibly TRBD1 on 5 matching bases. Germline V gene sequence: CDR1 ENHRY, CDR2 SYGVKD. The CDR3 is made up of 16 amino acids. Deletions cut 3 bases from V and 2 bases from J, with 13 bases between. The CDR3 loop reads CAISDWGGFTNEKLFF. The CDR3 DNA reads TGTGCCATCAGTGATTGGGGCGGCTTCACTAATGAAAAACTGTTTTTT.

This clonotype was detected ten times or more. V is TRBV7-2 and J is TRBJ1-1, with TRBD1 matching over 8 bases. Germline-derived CDR1 and CDR2 are SGHTA and FQGNSA. The length of the CDR3 is 15 residues. The V segment lost 5 bases and the J segment 4 bases; nucleotides outside the gene matches: 9. The chain's CDR3 is CASSTTGEGSTEAFF. The CDR3 bases are TGTGCCAGCAGCACGACAGGGGAAGGAAGCACTGAAGCTTTCTTT.

This clonotype has a count of ten or more. The chain is built from TRBV6-1 and TRBJ1-2, with 10 bases identical to TRBD1. Trimming took 6 bases from V and 4 from J; bases not matched to a gene: 17. The CDR3 is 18 amino acids. Germline CDR1 and CDR2: MNHNS and SASEGT. This CDR3 is CASSNHNPGQGFFYGYTF. The CDR3 DNA sequence: TGTGCCAGCAGCAATCACAATCCGGGACAGGGGTTTTTCTATGGCTACACCTTC.

V is TRBV19 and J is TRBJ2-3; D unresolved. The CDR3 runs to 11 residues. Germline values: CDR1 LNHDA, CDR2 SQIVND (reference sequence). Trimming stripped 7 bases from V and 9 bases from J, with 11 bases between. CDR3 DNA sequence: TGTGCCAGTATTGGGGTAGACACGCAGTATTTT. It specifies CASIGVDTQYF.

This clonotype has a count of ten or more. J is TRBJ1-4 and V is TRBV28; a possible D gene is TRBD1 (6 bases). From germline, CDR1 is MDHEN and CDR2 SYDVKM. The ends were cut back, 6 bases at V and 5 bases at J, with 22 bases in the middle. This CDR3 is built from 17 residues. The CDR3 region is CASSPGRKGRGNEKLFF. The CDR3 DNA is TGTGCCAGCAGCCCCGGGAGAAAGGGGAGGGGGAATGAAAAACTGTTTTTT.